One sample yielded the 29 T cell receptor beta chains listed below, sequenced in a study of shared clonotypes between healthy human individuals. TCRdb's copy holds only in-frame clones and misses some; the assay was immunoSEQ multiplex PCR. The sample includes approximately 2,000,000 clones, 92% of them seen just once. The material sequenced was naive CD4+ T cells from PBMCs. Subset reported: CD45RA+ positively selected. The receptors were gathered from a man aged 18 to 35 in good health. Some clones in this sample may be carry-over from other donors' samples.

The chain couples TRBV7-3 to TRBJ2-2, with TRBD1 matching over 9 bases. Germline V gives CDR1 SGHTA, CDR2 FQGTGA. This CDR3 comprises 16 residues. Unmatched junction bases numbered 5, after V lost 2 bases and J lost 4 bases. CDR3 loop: CASSLYGGQGTGELFF. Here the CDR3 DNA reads TGTGCCAGCAGCTTATACGGGGGACAGGGCACCGGGGAGCTGTTTTTT.

In nucleotides, the CDR3 is TGTGCCAGCAGCCCCACACCTAGCACAGATACGCAGTATTTT. Its translation: CASSPTPSTDTQYF. This chain connects TRBV7-3 to TRBJ2-3; D gene uncertain. The CDR3 is 14 amino acids. V was cut by 5 bases and J by 0 bases, with 9 bases left in between. Germline CDR1 SGHTA, CDR2 FQGTGA.

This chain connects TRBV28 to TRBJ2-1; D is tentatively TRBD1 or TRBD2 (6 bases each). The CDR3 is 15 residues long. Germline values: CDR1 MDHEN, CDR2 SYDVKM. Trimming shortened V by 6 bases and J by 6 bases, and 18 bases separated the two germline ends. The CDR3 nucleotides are TGTGCCAGCAGGAAGGGGGGCCTAGGGGGCAATGAGCAGTTCTTC. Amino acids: CASRKGGLGGNEQFF.

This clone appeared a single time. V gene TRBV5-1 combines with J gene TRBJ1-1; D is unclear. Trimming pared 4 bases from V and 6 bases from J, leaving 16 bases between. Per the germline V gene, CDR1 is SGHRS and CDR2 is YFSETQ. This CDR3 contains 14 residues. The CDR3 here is CASSPPSGIAEAFF. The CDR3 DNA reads TGCGCCAGCAGCCCACCGTCCGGGATCGCTGAAGCTTTCTTT.

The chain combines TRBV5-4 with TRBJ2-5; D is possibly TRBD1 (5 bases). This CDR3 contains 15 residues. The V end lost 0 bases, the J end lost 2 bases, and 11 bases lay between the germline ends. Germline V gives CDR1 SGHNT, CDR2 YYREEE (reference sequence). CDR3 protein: CASSLGQGNQETQYF. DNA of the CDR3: TGTGCCAGCAGCTTGGGGCAGGGCAATCAAGAGACCCAGTACTTC.

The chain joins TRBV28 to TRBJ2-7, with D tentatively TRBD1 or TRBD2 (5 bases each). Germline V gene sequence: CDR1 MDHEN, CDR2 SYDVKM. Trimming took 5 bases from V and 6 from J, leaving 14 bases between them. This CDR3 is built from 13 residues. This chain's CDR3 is CASSSLTGAEQYF. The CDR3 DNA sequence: TGTGCCAGCAGTAGCCTAACCGGGGCCGAGCAGTACTTC.

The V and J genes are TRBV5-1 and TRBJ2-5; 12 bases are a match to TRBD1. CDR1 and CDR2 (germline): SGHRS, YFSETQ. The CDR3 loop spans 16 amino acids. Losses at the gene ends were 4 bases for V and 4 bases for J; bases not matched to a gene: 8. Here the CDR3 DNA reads TGCGCCAGCAGCGCGGGACAGGGGGCGCGCGGAGAGACCCAGTACTTC. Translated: CASSAGQGARGETQYF.

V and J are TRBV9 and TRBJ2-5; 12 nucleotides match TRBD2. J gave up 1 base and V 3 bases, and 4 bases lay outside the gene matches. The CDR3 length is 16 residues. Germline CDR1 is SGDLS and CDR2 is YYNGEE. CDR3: CASSGGTSGFQETQYF. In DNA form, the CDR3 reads TGTGCCAGCAGCGGCGGGACTAGCGGGTTCCAAGAGACCCAGTACTTC.

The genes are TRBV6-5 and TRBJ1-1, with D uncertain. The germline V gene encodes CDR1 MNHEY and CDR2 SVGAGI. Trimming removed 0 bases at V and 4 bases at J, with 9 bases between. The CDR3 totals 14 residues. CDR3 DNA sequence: TGTGCCAGCAGTTACTCAAGGGATTCCACTGAAGCTTTCTTT. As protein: CASSYSRDSTEAFF.

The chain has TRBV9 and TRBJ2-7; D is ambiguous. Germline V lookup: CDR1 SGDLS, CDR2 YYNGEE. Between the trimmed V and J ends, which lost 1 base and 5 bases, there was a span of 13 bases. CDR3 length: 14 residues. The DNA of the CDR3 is TGTGCCAGCAGCGTACGCCCGGGCGTCGACGAGCAGTACTTC. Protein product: CASSVRPGVDEQYF.

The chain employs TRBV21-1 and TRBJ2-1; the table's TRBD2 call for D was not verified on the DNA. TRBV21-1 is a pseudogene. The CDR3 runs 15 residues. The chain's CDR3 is CASSTPSGGYNEQFF. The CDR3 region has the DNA TGTGCCAGCAGCACTCCCAGCGGGGGTTACAATGAGCAGTTCTTC.

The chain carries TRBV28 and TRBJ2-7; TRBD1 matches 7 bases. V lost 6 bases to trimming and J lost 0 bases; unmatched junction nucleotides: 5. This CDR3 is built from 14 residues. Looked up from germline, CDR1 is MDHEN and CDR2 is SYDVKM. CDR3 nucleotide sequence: TGTGCCAGCAGCCAAGACAGGGTCTCCTACGAGCAGTACTTC. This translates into CASSQDRVSYEQYF.

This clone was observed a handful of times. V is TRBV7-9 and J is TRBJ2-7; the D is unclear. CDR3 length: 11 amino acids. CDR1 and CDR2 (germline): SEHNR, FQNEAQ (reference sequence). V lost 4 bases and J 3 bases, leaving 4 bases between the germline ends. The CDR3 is CASSSNYEQYF. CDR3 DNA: TGTGCCAGCAGCTCGAACTACGAGCAGTACTTC. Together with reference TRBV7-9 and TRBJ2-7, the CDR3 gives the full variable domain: DTGVSQNPRHKITKRGQNVTFRCDPISEHNRLYWYRQTLGQGPEFLTYFQNEAQLEKSRLLSDRFSAERPKGSFSTLEIQRTEQGDSAMYLCASSSNYEQYFGPGTRLTVT.

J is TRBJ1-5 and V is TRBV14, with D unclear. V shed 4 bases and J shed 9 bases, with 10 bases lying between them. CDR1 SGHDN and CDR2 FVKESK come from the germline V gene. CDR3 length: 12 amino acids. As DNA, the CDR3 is TGTGCCAGCAGCCTAGGTCCACGGCCCCAGCATTTT. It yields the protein CASSLGPRPQHF.

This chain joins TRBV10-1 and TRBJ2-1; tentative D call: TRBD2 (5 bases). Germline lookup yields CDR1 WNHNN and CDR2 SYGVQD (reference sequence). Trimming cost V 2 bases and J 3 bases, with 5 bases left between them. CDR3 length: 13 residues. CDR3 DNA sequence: TGCGCCAGCAGTGAGGGACTCTACAATGAGCAGTTCTTC. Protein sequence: CASSEGLYNEQFF.

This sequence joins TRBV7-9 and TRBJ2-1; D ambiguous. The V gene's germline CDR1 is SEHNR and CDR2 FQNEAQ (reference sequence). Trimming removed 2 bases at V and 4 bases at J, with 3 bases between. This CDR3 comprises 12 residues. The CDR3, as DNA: TGTGCCAGCAGCTTACAGTACAATGAGCAGTTCTTC. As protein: CASSLQYNEQFF.

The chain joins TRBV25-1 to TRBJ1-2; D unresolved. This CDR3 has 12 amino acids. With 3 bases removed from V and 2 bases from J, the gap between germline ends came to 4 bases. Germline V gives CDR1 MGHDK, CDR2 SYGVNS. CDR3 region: CASSDRNYGYTF. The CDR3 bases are TGTGCCAGCAGTGACAGGAACTATGGCTACACCTTC.

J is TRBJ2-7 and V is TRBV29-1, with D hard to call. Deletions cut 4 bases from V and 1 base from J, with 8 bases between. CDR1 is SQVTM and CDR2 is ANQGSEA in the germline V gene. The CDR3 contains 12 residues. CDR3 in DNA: TGCAGCGTTGCTAAGACTTCCTACGAGCAGTACTTC. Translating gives CSVAKTSYEQYF.

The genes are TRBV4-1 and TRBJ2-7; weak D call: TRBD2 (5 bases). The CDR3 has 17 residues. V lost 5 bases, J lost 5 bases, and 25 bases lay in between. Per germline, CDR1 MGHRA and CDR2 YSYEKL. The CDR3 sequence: CASSLKIPRTGADEQYF. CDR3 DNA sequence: TGCGCCAGCAGCTTGAAGATACCTAGGACTGGAGCAGACGAGCAGTACTTC.

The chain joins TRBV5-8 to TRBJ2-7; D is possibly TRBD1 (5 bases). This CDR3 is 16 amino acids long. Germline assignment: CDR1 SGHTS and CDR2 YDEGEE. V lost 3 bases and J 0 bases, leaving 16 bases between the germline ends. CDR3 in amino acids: CASSWGLGQSSYEQYF. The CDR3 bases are TGTGCCAGCAGCTGGGGATTGGGGCAGAGCTCCTACGAGCAGTACTTC.

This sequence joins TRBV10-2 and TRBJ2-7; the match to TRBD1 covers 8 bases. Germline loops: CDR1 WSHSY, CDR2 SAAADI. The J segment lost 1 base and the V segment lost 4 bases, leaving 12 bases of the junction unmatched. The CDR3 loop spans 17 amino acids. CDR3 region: CASSGPGQVDLSYEQYF. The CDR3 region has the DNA TGCGCCAGCAGTGGACCGGGACAGGTAGACTTGTCCTACGAGCAGTACTTC.

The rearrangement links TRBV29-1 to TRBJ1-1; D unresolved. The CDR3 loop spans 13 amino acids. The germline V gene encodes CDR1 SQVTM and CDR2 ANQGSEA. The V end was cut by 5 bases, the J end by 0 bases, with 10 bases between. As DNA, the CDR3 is TGCAGCGTTCTTCAGCTGCTGAACACTGAAGCTTTCTTT. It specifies CSVLQLLNTEAFF. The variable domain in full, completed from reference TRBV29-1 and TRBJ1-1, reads SAVISQKPSRDICQRGTSLTIQCQVDSQVTMMFWYRQQPGQSLTLIATANQGSEATYESGFVIDKFPISRPNLTFSTLTVSNMSPEDSSIYLCSVLQLLNTEAFFGQGTRLTVV.

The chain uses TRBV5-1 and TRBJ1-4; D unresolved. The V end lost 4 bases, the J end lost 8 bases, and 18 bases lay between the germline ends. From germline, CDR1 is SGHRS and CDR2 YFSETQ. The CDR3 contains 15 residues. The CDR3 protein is CASSRFGRPNEKLFF. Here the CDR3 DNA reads TGCGCCAGCAGCAGGTTCGGACGGCCAAACGAAAAACTGTTTTTT.

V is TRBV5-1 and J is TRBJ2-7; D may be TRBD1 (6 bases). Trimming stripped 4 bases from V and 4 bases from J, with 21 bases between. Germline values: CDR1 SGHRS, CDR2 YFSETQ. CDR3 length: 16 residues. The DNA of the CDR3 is TGCGCCAGCAGCCTGGGTGGGCCGACAGGAACGTACGAGCAGTACTTC. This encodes CASSLGGPTGTYEQYF.

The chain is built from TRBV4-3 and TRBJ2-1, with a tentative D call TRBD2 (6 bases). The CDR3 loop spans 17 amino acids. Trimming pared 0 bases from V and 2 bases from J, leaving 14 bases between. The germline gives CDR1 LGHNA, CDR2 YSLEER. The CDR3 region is CASSQDMTEGTYNEQFF. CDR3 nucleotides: TGCGCCAGCAGCCAAGATATGACGGAGGGGACCTACAATGAGCAGTTCTTC.

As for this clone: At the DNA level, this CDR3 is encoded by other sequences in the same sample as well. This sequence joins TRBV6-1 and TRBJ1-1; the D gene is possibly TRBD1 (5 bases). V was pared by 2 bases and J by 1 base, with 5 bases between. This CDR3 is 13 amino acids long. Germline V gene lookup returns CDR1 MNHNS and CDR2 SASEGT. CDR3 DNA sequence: TGTGCCAGCAGTGAACAGGGGAACACTGAAGCTTTCTTT. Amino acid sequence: CASSEQGNTEAFF.

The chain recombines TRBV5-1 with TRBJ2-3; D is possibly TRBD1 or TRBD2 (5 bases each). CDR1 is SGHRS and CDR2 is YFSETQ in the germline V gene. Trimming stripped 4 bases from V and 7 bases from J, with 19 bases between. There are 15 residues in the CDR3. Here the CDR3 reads CASSLQWTGANTQYF. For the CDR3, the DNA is TGCGCCAGCAGCCTTCAATGGACCGGGGCCAATACGCAGTATTTT.

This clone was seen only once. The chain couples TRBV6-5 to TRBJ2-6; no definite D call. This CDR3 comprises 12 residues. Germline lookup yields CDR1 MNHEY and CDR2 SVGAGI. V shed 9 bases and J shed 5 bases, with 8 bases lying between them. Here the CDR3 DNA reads TGTGCCAGTTTTAACAGGGCCAACGTCCTGACTTTC. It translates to CASFNRANVLTF.

The CDR3 loop is CASSLAGSGNTIYF. The DNA for the CDR3 is TGTGCCAGCAGCTTAGCAGGGTCGGGAAACACCATATATTTT. The rearrangement uses TRBV7-8 and TRBJ1-3; no definite D call. The CDR3 spans 14 residues. Germline-derived CDR1 and CDR2 are SGHVS and FQNEAQ. The V end was cut by 0 bases, the J end by 4 bases, with 7 bases between.